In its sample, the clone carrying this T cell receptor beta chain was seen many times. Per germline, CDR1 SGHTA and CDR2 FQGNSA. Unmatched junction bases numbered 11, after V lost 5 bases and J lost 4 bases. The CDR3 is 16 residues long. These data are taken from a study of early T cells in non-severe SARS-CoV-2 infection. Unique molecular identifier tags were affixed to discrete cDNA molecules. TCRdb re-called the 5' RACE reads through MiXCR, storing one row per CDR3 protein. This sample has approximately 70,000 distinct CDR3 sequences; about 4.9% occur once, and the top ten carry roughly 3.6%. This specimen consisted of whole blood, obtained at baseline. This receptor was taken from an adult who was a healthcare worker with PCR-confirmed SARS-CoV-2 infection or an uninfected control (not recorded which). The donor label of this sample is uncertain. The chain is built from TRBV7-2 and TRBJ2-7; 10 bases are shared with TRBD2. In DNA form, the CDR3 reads TGTGCCAGCAGCCAAAGAACCGGGACTAGCGCTTACGAGCAGTACTTC. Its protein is CASSQRTGTSAYEQYF.